A selection of T cell receptor beta chains follows, all from one sample in a study of T-cell reconstitution after alpha-beta-depleted transplantation in children. Via MiXCR, TCRdb re-called the PCR reads, giving one row per CDR3 protein. Of about a million distinct CDR3 sequences listed, roughly 31% are singletons. The specimen was PBMCs, mostly from graft donor cells, collected 360 days after TCRalphabeta/CD19-depleted stem cell transplant. The source is a boy younger than two who had a stem cell transplant for SCID, so the T cells may come from the graft donor. The CDR3 runs from the conserved cysteine through the conserved F or W. A D gene is named only where the DNA matches it firmly. Only some rows state a clone size, as once, few, many or a class for expanded clones.

clone size	J gene	V gene	D gene	CDR3 protein	CDR3 DNA
few	TRBJ1-1	TRBV5-1	TRBD1	CASSKRTGLTEAFF	TGCGCCAGCAGCAAAAGGACAGGGTTGACTGAAGCTTTCTTT
-	TRBJ2-7	TRBV18	TRBD1	CASSSTGAVSYEQYF	TGTGCCAGCTCATCGACAGGGGCCGTCTCCTACGAGCAGTACTTC
-	TRBJ1-5	TRBV4-1	-	CASSQGGWQNDRSNQPQHF	TGCGCCAGCAGCCAAGGGGGGTGGCAGAACGACCGTAGCAATCAGCCCCAGCATTTT
few	TRBJ2-7	TRBV27	TRBD2	CASSQRLAGETYEQYF	TGTGCCAGCAGTCAAAGACTAGCGGGGGAAACCTACGAGCAGTACTTC
-	TRBJ2-7	TRBV12-3/TRBV12-4	TRBD1	CASTLLGTGRLEQYF	TGTGCCAGCACCCTCTTGGGGACAGGGAGGTTAGAGCAGTACTTC
few	TRBJ1-1	TRBV20-1	-	CSARDPPGGIEAFF	TGCAGTGCTAGAGATCCCCCGGGCGGGATCGAAGCTTTCTTT
-	TRBJ2-5	TRBV15	-	CATSMLRDKGYQETQYF	TGTGCCACCAGCATGCTCCGGGATAAGGGATACCAAGAGACCCAGTACTTC
-	TRBJ1-1	TRBV20-1	-	CSANTGRYTEAFF	TGCAGTGCTAATACAGGGCGTTACACTGAAGCTTTCTTT
-	TRBJ1-1	TRBV25-1	-	CASTDMGGSNTEAFF	TGTGCCAGCACCGACATGGGGGGTTCGAACACTGAAGCTTTCTTT
few	TRBJ2-1	TRBV29-1	-	CSVEDGGGETYNEQFF	TGCAGCGTTGAAGATGGCGGCGGGGAAACCTACAATGAGCAGTTCTTC
few	TRBJ2-5	TRBV6-5	-	CASSYSGLGPKTQYF	TGTGCCAGCAGTTACTCGGGACTGGGACCGAAGACCCAGTACTTC
-	TRBJ2-7	TRBV6-1	-	CASSVQERTYEQYF	TGTGCCAGCAGTGTCCAGGAAAGGACCTACGAGCAGTACTTC
-	TRBJ2-3	TRBV20-1	-	CSASQVFSTDTQYF	TGCAGTGCCAGCCAGGTGTTTAGCACAGATACGCAGTATTTT
-	TRBJ2-3	TRBV6-5	-	CASSYGVARTDTQYF	TGTGCCAGCAGTTACGGGGTAGCCCGCACAGATACGCAGTATTTT
-	TRBJ1-3	TRBV20-1	-	CSASDRNTIYF	TGCAGTGCTAGCGATCGAAACACCATATATTTT
-	TRBJ1-1	TRBV27	TRBD1	CASSLRFLKGQGDTEAFF	TGTGCCAGCAGTTTACGTTTCCTGAAAGGACAGGGGGACACTGAAGCTTTCTTT
-	TRBJ2-7	TRBV25-1	TRBD2	CASSGGGEREQYF	TGTGCCAGCAGTGGGGGGGGAGAGCGCGAGCAGTACTTC
few	TRBJ2-1	TRBV6-2/TRBV6-3	-	CASSYVLIGNEQFF	TGTGCCAGCAGTTACGTGCTGATAGGCAATGAGCAGTTCTTC
few	TRBJ1-6	TRBV5-1	-	CASSLGDGNSPLHF	TGCGCCAGCAGCTTGGGGGACGGCAATTCACCCCTCCACTTT
-	TRBJ1-5	TRBV20-1	-	CSARGGNSNQPQHF	TGCAGTGCCCGAGGGGGGAATAGCAATCAGCCCCAGCATTTT
-	TRBJ2-2	TRBV9	TRBD2	CASSDYVAGPNTGELFF	TGTGCCAGCAGCGACTACGTAGCGGGACCGAACACCGGGGAGCTGTTTTTT
-	TRBJ2-2	TRBV25-1	TRBD2	CASLGTSGGVGELFF	TGTGCCAGCCTGGGGACTAGCGGGGGAGTCGGGGAGCTGTTTTTT
once	TRBJ2-1	TRBV12-3/TRBV12-4	TRBD2	CASSTGGPRNEQFF	TGTGCCAGCAGCACGGGGGGGCCGAGGAATGAGCAGTTCTTC